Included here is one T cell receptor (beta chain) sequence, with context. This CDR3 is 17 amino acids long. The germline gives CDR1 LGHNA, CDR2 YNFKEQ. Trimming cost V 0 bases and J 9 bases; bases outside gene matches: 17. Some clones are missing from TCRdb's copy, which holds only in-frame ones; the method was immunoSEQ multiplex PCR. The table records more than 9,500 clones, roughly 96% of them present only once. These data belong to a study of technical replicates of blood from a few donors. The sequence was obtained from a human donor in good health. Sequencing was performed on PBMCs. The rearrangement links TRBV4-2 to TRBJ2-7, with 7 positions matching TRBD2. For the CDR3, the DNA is TGTGCCAGCAGCCAAGATGGTGCGGAGGGAGGGCCTCAAGTGCAGTACTTC. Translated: CASSQDGAEGGPQVQYF.